This TCR beta chain emerged from a study of OX40 agonist ivuxolimab in advanced cancers. Germline V gene data show CDR1 as KGHSH and CDR2 as LQKENI. The length of the CDR3 is 13 residues. V was cut by 4 bases and J by 6 bases, with 12 bases left in between. The table came from immunoSEQ multiplex PCR; TCRdb's copy has only in-frame clones and leaves some out. The sample includes 77,000 or so clones, about 90% of them seen just once. V and J are TRBV18 and TRBJ1-2, with unresolved D. Source: CD4+ or CD8+ T cells sorted from blood, taken in a trial of the OX40 agonist ivuxolimab. The receptor was derived from an adult with an advanced solid tumor such as melanoma, head and neck, liver or kidney cancer. CDR3 loop: CASSQNPSNGYTF. CDR3 DNA: TGTGCCAGCTCACAAAATCCCAGCAATGGCTACACCTTC.